These 25 T cell receptor beta chains came from one sample sequenced in a study of T cell responses to AZD1222 COVID-19 vaccine (dated by TCRdb to the early 2020s). The time point label of this sample denotes: baseline before first vaccination. Receptor libraries were prepared by the immunoSEQ multiplex PCR assay. In its TCRdb copy, this immuneACCESS table keeps in-frame sequences only and misses some clones. Where compared with another copy, unresolved V genes explain less than half of these, and the others have no known cause. This sample has roughly 100,000 clones in its table, and about four fifths of those were observed once. 4% to 6% of the sample lies in the top ten. Source: peripheral blood, taken on day 0 of AZD1222 vaccination. The source is an adult in good health.

The chain carries TRBV24-1 and TRBJ1-1, with TRBD1 identical over 7 bases. With 2 bases clipped from V and 11 bases from J, the junction kept 10 bases outside the gene matches. Germline V gene data show CDR1 as KGHDR and CDR2 as SFDVKD. The CDR3 covers 14 residues. CDR3 protein: CATSDSRQGEGAFF. The CDR3 region has the DNA TGTGCCACCAGTGATTCCCGACAGGGTGAGGGGGCTTTCTTT.

The chain recombines TRBV6-4 with TRBJ2-6; TRBD1 agrees at 9 bases. The V gene end was trimmed by 0 bases and the J gene end by 3 bases; junction bases not matched to a gene: 3. CDR3 length: 17 residues. Germline V gene sequence: CDR1 MRHNA, CDR2 SNTAGT. The CDR3 loop reads CASSDSTGGYGANVLTF. The DNA of the CDR3 is TGTGCCAGCAGTGACTCAACAGGGGGCTATGGGGCCAACGTCCTGACTTTC.

This chain connects TRBV19 to TRBJ1-3; TRBD1 matches at 9 bases. V was pared by 6 bases and J by 0 bases, with 9 bases of the junction left unmatched. Per germline, CDR1 LNHDA and CDR2 SQIVND (reference sequence). There are 17 residues in the CDR3. DNA of the CDR3: TGTGCCAGTAGCTCAGGGACAGGGTCGGGCTCTGGAAACACCATATATTTT. It encodes CASSSGTGSGSGNTIYF. The full variable domain, its missing parts supplied by reference TRBV19 and TRBJ1-3, is DGGITQSPKYLFRKEGQNVTLSCEQNLNHDAMYWYRQDPGQGLRLIYYSQIVNDFQKGDIAEGYSVSREKKESFPLTVTSAQKNPTAFYLCASSSGTGSGSGNTIYFGEGSWLTVV.

The chain has TRBV5-4 and TRBJ2-6; 7 positions agree with TRBD1. Germline CDR1 reads SGHNT; CDR2 reads YYREEE (reference sequence). After removal of 5 bases from V and 4 bases from J, the junction contained 9 bases not matched to a gene. This CDR3 is built from 16 residues. CDR3 loop: CASRPTGSWGANVLTF. The DNA of the CDR3 is TGTGCCAGCAGACCGACAGGGTCGTGGGGGGCCAACGTCCTGACTTTC.

This chain links TRBV2 with TRBJ1-2; possible D gene TRBD1, 6 bases. Trimming stripped 1 base from V and 3 bases from J, with 9 bases between. The CDR3 length is 14 residues. Germline V gives CDR1 SNHLY, CDR2 FYNNEI. The CDR3 nucleotides are TGTGCCAGCAGTGAAGGCAGGGGTTACTATGGCTACACCTTC. This translates into CASSEGRGYYGYTF.

Only a few counts were recorded for this clone. The rearrangement joins TRBV7-9 to TRBJ2-7; TRBD1 agrees at 7 bases. The CDR3 runs 15 residues. Germline values: CDR1 SEHNR, CDR2 FQNEAQ (reference sequence). V shed 4 bases and J 5 bases; nucleotides not matched to a gene: 11. The CDR3 protein is CASSSLQGGTDEQYF. In DNA form, the CDR3 reads TGTGCCAGCAGCTCCCTCCAAGGGGGCACGGACGAGCAGTACTTC.

The chain is built from TRBV4-1 and TRBJ1-2; the match to TRBD1 covers 8 bases. V gave up 6 bases and J gave up 5 bases; unmatched junction bases: 5. In germline, CDR1 is MGHRA, CDR2 YSYEKL. The length of the CDR3 is 13 residues. The DNA of the CDR3 is TGCGCCAGCAGAGCTACAGGGGGATATGGCTACACCTTC. The encoded protein is CASRATGGYGYTF.

This chain connects TRBV27 to TRBJ2-3, with a weak D call TRBD1 (6 bases). CDR3 length equals 16 residues. Trimming shortened V by 2 bases and J by 8 bases, and 20 bases separated the two germline ends. Germline CDR1 reads MNHEY; CDR2 reads SMNVEV (reference sequence). This CDR3 reads CASSLGGSTWLGTQYF. CDR3 in DNA: TGTGCCAGCAGTTTAGGGGGCTCCACTTGGTTGGGTACGCAGTATTTT.

V is TRBV5-6 and J is TRBJ2-1, with D perhaps being TRBD1 or TRBD2 (5 bases each). The CDR3 sequence is 14 residues long. The germline V gene has CDR1 SGHDT and CDR2 YYEEEE. V shed 4 bases and J shed 4 bases, with 12 bases lying between them. CDR3 residues: CASSHGTSYNEQFF. Here the CDR3 DNA reads TGTGCCAGCAGCCACGGGACGTCTTACAATGAGCAGTTCTTC.

Here the CDR3 reads CASSRGALGMSDEKLFF. CDR3 coding DNA: TGTGCCAGCAGTCGGGGGGCTTTGGGTATGTCTGATGAAAAACTGTTTTTT. The chain carries TRBV7-9 and TRBJ1-4; D is perhaps TRBD1 (6 bases). V lost 6 bases, J lost 6 bases, and 23 bases lay in between. CDR3 length equals 17 residues. Germline V gene sequence: CDR1 SEHNR, CDR2 FQNEAQ (reference sequence).

The table lists this clone with a count of one. The rearrangement links TRBV3-1 (or the pseudogene TRBV3-2) to TRBJ2-5; 7 bases align to TRBD2. Per germline, CDR1 LGHDT and CDR2 YNNKEL (reference sequence). V lost 0 bases to trimming and J lost 10 bases; unmatched junction nucleotides: 5. This CDR3 spans 13 amino acids. The CDR3 spells CASSQDHGGDQYF. For the CDR3, the DNA is TGTGCCAGCAGCCAAGATCATGGGGGGGACCAGTACTTC.

This clone occurred a few times. In nucleotides, the CDR3 is TGTGCCAGCAGCTTAGATTACCGGACAGGGGCTAACTATGGCTACACCTTC. Translation gives CASSLDYRTGANYGYTF. The rearrangement links TRBV12-1 to TRBJ1-2; the table's D gene call, TRBD1, was not cross checked with the DNA. TRBV12-1 is deemed a pseudogene. The CDR3 is 17 residues long.

This rearrangement joins TRBV6-4 to TRBJ2-1; 11 bases line up with TRBD2. Trimming cost V 2 bases and J 9 bases; bases outside gene matches: 6. The CDR3 runs to 15 residues. CDR1 MRHNA and CDR2 SNTAGT come from the germline V gene. This chain's CDR3 is CASSDMALAGGEQFF. The CDR3 bases are TGTGCCAGCAGTGACATGGCGCTAGCGGGGGGTGAGCAGTTCTTC.

The chain joins TRBV18 to TRBJ2-3; 9 bases match TRBD2. The junction had 11 bases not matched to a gene; V was cut back by 2 bases and J by 11 bases. This CDR3 is 15 amino acids long. Germline V gives CDR1 KGHSH, CDR2 LQKENI. As DNA, the CDR3 is TGTGCCAGCTCACCAGAGGTAGCGGGGGCCAGTGAGCAGTATTTT. Translated, it gives CASSPEVAGASEQYF.

The V and J genes are TRBV4-1 and TRBJ2-5; 9 bases map to TRBD2. Unmatched junction bases numbered 7, after V lost 1 base and J lost 4 bases. CDR1 and CDR2 from the germline V gene are MGHRA and YSYEKL. The CDR3 extends over 16 amino acids. CDR3: CASSQGRAGGGETQYF. The CDR3 DNA reads TGCGCCAGCAGCCAAGGACGAGCGGGGGGCGGAGAGACCCAGTACTTC.

The chain couples TRBV7-9 to TRBJ1-2; TRBD1 agrees at 9 bases. Germline CDR1 SEHNR, CDR2 FQNEAQ (reference sequence). CDR3 size: 15 residues. With 3 bases clipped from V and 2 bases from J, the junction kept 4 bases outside the gene matches. CDR3 nucleotide sequence: TGTGCCAGCAGCTTCGACGGACAGGGGAACTATGGCTACACCTTC. It encodes CASSFDGQGNYGYTF.

This clone was observed a single time. The chain joins TRBV7-2 to TRBJ2-2; 7 bases align to TRBD1. The CDR3 has 16 residues. CDR1 and CDR2 from the germline V gene are SGHTA and FQGNSA. V shed 5 bases and J 4 bases; nucleotides not matched to a gene: 10. Here the CDR3 DNA reads TGTGCCAGCAGCCCGGGACAGCCGCGGGTCACCGGGGAGCTGTTTTTT. This translates into CASSPGQPRVTGELFF. The entire variable domain, with the rest obtained from reference TRBV7-2 and TRBJ2-2, is as follows: GAGVSQSPSNKVTEKGKDVELRCDPISGHTALYWYRQSLGQGLEFLIYFQGNSAPDKSGLPSDRFSAERTGGSVSTLTIQRTQQEDSAVYLCASSPGQPRVTGELFFGEGSRLTVL.

This clone was seen a handful of times. The chain has TRBV5-6 and TRBJ1-5; D is ambiguous. The CDR3 totals 14 residues. Germline CDR1 and CDR2: SGHDT and YYEEEE. Trimming cost V 0 bases and J 7 bases, with 11 bases left between them. The CDR3 DNA reads as TGTGCCAGCAGCTTGGGCGGGCTGGGGCAGCCCCAGCATTTT. Translation: CASSLGGLGQPQHF.

The chain combines TRBV19 with TRBJ1-5; D not certain. The CDR3 consists of 16 residues. CDR1 and CDR2 from the germline V gene are LNHDA and SQIVND (reference sequence). Trimming left V 4 bases short and J 1 base short, with 14 bases between. This chain's CDR3 is CASSSFRGNSNQPQHF. The CDR3 DNA is TGTGCCAGTAGTAGCTTCCGGGGAAACAGCAATCAGCCCCAGCATTTT.

The genes are TRBV11-2 and TRBJ2-2; D is undetermined. The V and J ends lost 0 bases and 10 bases respectively, with 12 bases between them. Germline CDR1 reads SGHAT; CDR2 reads FQNNGV. The CDR3 extends over 14 amino acids. CDR3 in DNA: TGTGCCAGCAGCTTAGATTCTAGTTCCTTGGAGCTGTTTTTT. Translation gives CASSLDSSSLELFF.

In its sample, this clone was seen once. Written as DNA, the CDR3 is TGTGCCAGCAGCTCCCAGGGGGGGATTGAGCAGTTCTTC. Protein sequence: CASSSQGGIEQFF. This sequence joins TRBV7-9 and TRBJ2-1, with D possibly called TRBD1 or TRBD2 (7 bases each). This CDR3 has 13 residues. The germline V gene has CDR1 SEHNR and CDR2 FQNEAQ (reference sequence). V was clipped by 4 bases and J by 9 bases, with 13 bases between them.

J is TRBJ1-2 and V is TRBV9; 7 bases fit TRBD1. CDR1 is SGDLS and CDR2 is YYNGEE in the germline V gene. The CDR3 runs 15 residues. V shed 3 bases and J 2 bases; nucleotides not matched to a gene: 7. CDR3 in amino acids: CASSDRDRLNYGYTF. The CDR3, as DNA: TGTGCCAGCAGCGACCGGGACAGATTAAACTATGGCTACACCTTC.

This clone has just a few counts. The chain carries TRBV7-9 and TRBJ2-5; 8 nucleotides line up with TRBD1. The CDR3 runs 16 residues. The V and J ends lost 5 bases and 2 bases, in that order; junction bases with no gene match: 10. Germline values: CDR1 SEHNR, CDR2 FQNEAQ (reference sequence). CDR3 coding DNA: TGTGCCAGCAGCGGCGACAGGGGAAGGGGGCAAGAGACCCAGTACTTC. As protein: CASSGDRGRGQETQYF.

V and J are TRBV6-5 and TRBJ1-1; D unresolved. CDR3 size: 14 residues. Germline V gene sequence: CDR1 MNHEY, CDR2 SVGAGI. V gave up 6 bases and J gave up 3 bases, with 14 bases separating them. Here the CDR3 reads CASSLSGRYTEAFF. CDR3 coding DNA: TGTGCCAGCAGCCTCAGCGGGCGATACACTGAAGCTTTCTTT.

The V gene is TRBV4-3, the J gene TRBJ1-1; TRBD1 matches 7 bases. The germline V gene has CDR1 LGHNA and CDR2 YSLEER. Trimming cost V 3 bases and J 3 bases; bases outside gene matches: 1. The CDR3 is 13 residues long. The CDR3 loop is CASSQGQYTEAFF. The DNA for the CDR3 is TGCGCCAGCAGCCAGGGACAGTACACTGAAGCTTTCTTT.